This TCR beta chain was documented in a study of OX40 agonist ivuxolimab in advanced cancers. The overall study: Ivuxolimab, which patients received intravenously every 2 weeks, was dosed at 0.01 to 10 mg/kg.

This clone was seen a handful of times. Its antigen is unknown. Study results and limitations: Expansion of clones was among the lowest in partial responders at 0.1-3.0 mg/kg.

Using immunoSEQ multiplex PCR, the repertoire was profiled, and TCRdb retains in-frame clones only, with some absent. Here the sample spans about 130,000 clones, roughly 90% being singletons. The specimen comprised CD4+ or CD8+ T cells sorted from blood, sampled in a trial of the OX40 agonist ivuxolimab. This sequence was found in an adult with an advanced solid tumor such as melanoma, head and neck, liver or kidney cancer.

CDR3 DNA sequence: TGTGCCAGCAGCTTAGGGTCTAGTGGGGTGGGGGAGCAGTTCTTC. This sequence encodes CASSLGSSGVGEQFF. V is TRBV7-2 and J is TRBJ2-1; no firm D call. V was shortened by 1 base and J by 10 bases, with 17 bases between the two germline ends. CDR3 length: 15 amino acids. The germline gives CDR1 SGHTA, CDR2 FQGNSA.